This is a list of T cell receptor beta chains from one sample in a study of T cells after yellow fever vaccination. TCRdb reprocessed the 5' RACE reads with MiXCR, giving one entry per CDR3 protein. The sample includes under 150,000 distinct CDR3 sequences, approximately 7.7% seen only once; the top ten take roughly 0.73%. Here the sequenced sample was CD4+ T cells sorted from PBMCs, taken 5 days after the yellow fever booster vaccination. All receptors derive from a man aged 25-45 years who received the YFV17D yellow fever vaccine. Both conserved end residues are part of each CDR3. D genes are given only for firm matches. Clone size is shown for a subset of rows, as once, few, many or a class of expanded clone.

v_call: TRBV7-2
j_call: TRBJ2-7
clone_size: many
d_call: .
cdr3_aa: CASSPESSYEQYF
cdr3_nt: TGTGCCAGCAGCCCCGAAAGCTCCTACGAGCAGTACTTC

v_call: TRBV3-1
j_call: TRBJ1-6
clone_size: many
d_call: TRBD1
cdr3_aa: CASSQDRGLGGSPLHF
cdr3_nt: TGTGCCAGCAGCCAAGATAGGGGGCTCGGAGGTTCACCCCTCCACTTT

v_call: TRBV20-1
j_call: TRBJ2-3
clone_size: many
d_call: .
cdr3_aa: CSAKRGTSSTDTQYF
cdr3_nt: TGCAGTGCTAAGAGGGGGACCTCTAGCACAGATACGCAGTATTTT

v_call: TRBV4-3
j_call: TRBJ2-1
clone_size: many
d_call: TRBD2
cdr3_aa: CASSQGPRTSRDEQFF
cdr3_nt: TGCGCCAGCAGCCAAGGTCCGAGGACTAGTAGGGATGAGCAGTTCTTC

v_call: TRBV20-1
j_call: TRBJ2-3
clone_size: many
d_call: TRBD2
cdr3_aa: CSARFSGSYTDTQYF
cdr3_nt: TGCAGTGCTAGATTTAGCGGGTCTTACACAGATACGCAGTATTTT

v_call: TRBV7-2
j_call: TRBJ2-7
clone_size: many
d_call: .
cdr3_aa: CASSLDSGGEQYF
cdr3_nt: TGTGCCAGCAGCTTGGACTCTGGGGGAGAGCAGTACTTC

v_call: TRBV6-1
j_call: TRBJ2-3
clone_size: many
d_call: TRBD1
cdr3_aa: CASSHGQGNTDTQYF
cdr3_nt: TGTGCCAGCAGTCATGGACAGGGCAACACAGATACGCAGTATTTT

v_call: TRBV11-3
j_call: TRBJ2-3
clone_size: many
d_call: TRBD2
cdr3_aa: CASHSGTSVTDTQYF
cdr3_nt: TGTGCCAGCCACTCCGGGACTAGCGTTACAGATACGCAGTATTTT

v_call: TRBV30
j_call: TRBJ1-2
clone_size: many
d_call: .
cdr3_aa: CAWSAGSYGYTF
cdr3_nt: TGTGCCTGGAGTGCAGGGAGCTATGGCTACACCTTC

v_call: TRBV7-2
j_call: TRBJ2-3
clone_size: many
d_call: .
cdr3_aa: CASSTAEAGTQYF
cdr3_nt: TGTGCCAGCAGCACCGCGGAGGCAGGTACGCAGTATTTT

v_call: TRBV29-1
j_call: TRBJ2-1
clone_size: many
d_call: .
cdr3_aa: CSVLVAGPGNEQFF
cdr3_nt: TGCAGCGTCCTAGTGGCGGGACCGGGGAATGAGCAGTTCTTC

v_call: TRBV7-2
j_call: TRBJ2-3
clone_size: many
d_call: .
cdr3_aa: CASSLARGAGMGNTQYF
cdr3_nt: TGTGCCAGCAGCTTAGCGCGGGGCGCGGGAATGGGAAATACGCAGTATTTT

v_call: TRBV19
j_call: TRBJ2-1
clone_size: few
d_call: TRBD2
cdr3_aa: CASSTEALAGRNEQFF
cdr3_nt: TGTGCCAGTAGCACAGAGGCTCTAGCGGGGAGAAATGAGCAGTTCTTC

v_call: TRBV27
j_call: TRBJ2-7
clone_size: many
d_call: TRBD1
cdr3_aa: CASSSQTPGQGVYEQYF
cdr3_nt: TGTGCCAGCAGTTCTCAAACTCCGGGACAGGGGGTCTACGAGCAGTACTTC

v_call: TRBV21-1
j_call: TRBJ2-7
clone_size: many
d_call: .
cdr3_aa: CASSLRGEQPSSYEQYF
cdr3_nt: TGTGCCAGCAGCTTAAGGGGGGAACAGCCCTCCTCCTACGAGCAGTACTTC

v_call: TRBV12-3/TRBV12-4
j_call: TRBJ2-1
clone_size: many
d_call: TRBD1
cdr3_aa: CAISQGQRRRGEQFF
cdr3_nt: TGTGCCATCTCCCAGGGACAGAGGAGGCGTGGTGAGCAGTTCTTC

v_call: TRBV7-2
j_call: TRBJ1-5
clone_size: many
d_call: .
cdr3_aa: CASSLAFSQPQHF
cdr3_nt: TGTGCCAGCAGCTTAGCTTTTTCCCAGCCCCAGCATTTT

v_call: TRBV7-3
j_call: TRBJ2-6
clone_size: .
d_call: TRBD2
cdr3_aa: CASSARGAPGSGANVLTF
cdr3_nt: TGTGCCAGCAGCGCGCGGGGGGCCCCCGGCTCTGGGGCCAACGTCCTGACTTTC

v_call: TRBV20-1
j_call: TRBJ2-3
clone_size: many
d_call: TRBD2
cdr3_aa: CSAYAGGSTDTQYF
cdr3_nt: TGCAGTGCATACGCGGGGGGAAGCACAGATACGCAGTATTTT

v_call: TRBV6-1
j_call: TRBJ2-1
clone_size: many
d_call: TRBD1
cdr3_aa: CASRNLGQSISGEQFF
cdr3_nt: TGTGCCAGCAGGAACCTGGGACAGTCAATCTCCGGGGAGCAGTTCTTC

v_call: TRBV5-4
j_call: TRBJ2-1
clone_size: .
d_call: .
cdr3_aa: CASRFWTSYNEQFF
cdr3_nt: TGTGCCAGCAGATTCTGGACTTCTTACAATGAGCAGTTCTTC

v_call: TRBV7-6
j_call: TRBJ2-5
clone_size: few
d_call: .
cdr3_aa: CASSTTRGETQYF
cdr3_nt: TGTGCCAGCAGCACCACTCGGGGGGAGACCCAGTACTTC

v_call: TRBV12-3/TRBV12-4
j_call: TRBJ1-2
clone_size: many
d_call: .
cdr3_aa: CASSFSGNYGYTF
cdr3_nt: TGTGCCAGCAGTTTTTCAGGGAACTATGGCTACACCTTC

v_call: TRBV7-2
j_call: TRBJ2-3
clone_size: many
d_call: .
cdr3_aa: CASSLGVFTDTQYF
cdr3_nt: TGTGCCAGCAGCTTGGGAGTGTTCACAGATACGCAGTATTTT

v_call: TRBV5-6
j_call: TRBJ2-7
clone_size: many
d_call: TRBD2
cdr3_aa: CASSSGLASTYEQYF
cdr3_nt: TGTGCCAGCAGCTCCGGACTAGCGTCCACCTACGAGCAGTACTTC

v_call: TRBV6-5
j_call: TRBJ2-2
clone_size: many
d_call: .
cdr3_aa: CASSSLGELFF
cdr3_nt: TGTGCCAGCAGTTCTCTCGGGGAGCTGTTTTTT

v_call: TRBV5-4
j_call: TRBJ2-7
clone_size: many
d_call: .
cdr3_aa: CASSTNLRGEQYF
cdr3_nt: TGTGCCAGCAGCACAAACTTACGGGGCGAGCAGTACTTC

v_call: TRBV6-5
j_call: TRBJ2-1
clone_size: many
d_call: .
cdr3_aa: CASSYSGQGLDEQFF
cdr3_nt: TGTGCCAGCAGTTACTCAGGGCAGGGGCTGGATGAGCAGTTCTTC

v_call: TRBV11-2
j_call: TRBJ2-7
clone_size: many
d_call: TRBD2
cdr3_aa: CASSSRTSGPYEQYF
cdr3_nt: TGTGCCAGCAGCTCCAGGACTAGCGGACCCTACGAGCAGTACTTC

v_call: TRBV20-1
j_call: TRBJ2-5
clone_size: few
d_call: .
cdr3_aa: CSARVAGVVETQYF
cdr3_nt: TGCAGTGCTAGAGTGGCAGGGGTGGTAGAGACCCAGTACTTC

v_call: TRBV20-1
j_call: TRBJ2-3
clone_size: few
d_call: TRBD2
cdr3_aa: CSASRVPWEGTDTQYF
cdr3_nt: TGCAGTGCTAGTCGGGTTCCCTGGGAGGGAACAGATACGCAGTATTTT